The 3 T cell receptor beta chains in this list originate from one sample, sequenced in a study of immune characterization of retroperitoneal liposarcoma. TCRdb re-analysed the PCR reads in MiXCR, keeping a single row per CDR3 protein. The sample includes about 2,200 distinct CDR3 sequences, 45% to 50% of them seen just once. The sequenced sample consisted of tumor tissue. The source is a female donor with retroperitoneal liposarcoma.

The sample holds a few counts of this clonotype. The V call is TRBV7-8, the J call TRBJ1-4; D is undetermined. With 8 bases removed from V and 8 bases from J, the gap between germline ends came to 9 bases. Looked up from germline, CDR1 is SGHVS and CDR2 is FQNEAQ. The CDR3 has 11 residues. In DNA, the CDR3 is TGTGCCAGCCGCGAGGAGGAAAAACTGTTTTTT. Translating gives CASREEEKLFF.

The genes are TRBV6-6 and TRBJ2-1, with 10 bases fitting TRBD2. V was clipped by 2 bases and J by 4 bases; unmatched bases: 2. This CDR3 is built from 15 residues. Germline CDR1 is MNHNY and CDR2 is SVGAGI (reference sequence). Here the CDR3 reads CASSYGTSEYNEQFF. CDR3 nucleotides: TGTGCCAGCAGTTACGGGACTAGCGAGTACAATGAGCAGTTCTTC.

This clonotype was recorded once. V usage is TRBV27 and J usage is TRBJ2-1, with D uncertain. The V gene's germline CDR1 is MNHEY and CDR2 SMNVEV (reference sequence). V was clipped by 6 bases and J by 1 base, with 13 bases between them. The CDR3 sequence is 15 residues long. CDR3: CASRRKVVSYNEQFF. CDR3 nucleotide sequence: TGTGCCAGCAGACGTAAGGTTGTGTCCTACAATGAGCAGTTCTTC.